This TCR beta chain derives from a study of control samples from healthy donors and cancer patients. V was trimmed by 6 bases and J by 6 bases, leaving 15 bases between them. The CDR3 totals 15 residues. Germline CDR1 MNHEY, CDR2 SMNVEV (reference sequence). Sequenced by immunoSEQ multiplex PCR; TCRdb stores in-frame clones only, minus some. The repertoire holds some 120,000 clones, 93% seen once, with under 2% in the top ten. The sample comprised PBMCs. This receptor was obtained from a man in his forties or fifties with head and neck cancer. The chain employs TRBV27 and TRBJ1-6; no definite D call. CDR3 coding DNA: TGTGCCAGCAGCCTCCTTACCGAGTTTAATTCACCCCTCCACTTT. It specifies CASSLLTEFNSPLHF.